Following are 31 T cell receptor beta chains from one sample sequenced in a study of identical twins. TCRdb re-analysed the 5' RACE reads in MiXCR, keeping a single row per CDR3 protein. The sample lists approximately 670,000 distinct CDR3 sequences; around 5.7% were seen once. The sequenced material came from naive T cells sorted from blood. The receptors originated from a man younger than 35 in good health.

This clonotype was counted ten times or more. The chain couples TRBV28 to TRBJ1-3; D ambiguous. V was pared by 5 bases and J by 0 bases, with 11 bases between. The germline V gene encodes CDR1 MDHEN and CDR2 SYDVKM. This CDR3 region has 15 residues. CDR3 nucleotides: TGTGCCAGCAGTCCAGACGGAAGCTCTGGAAACACCATATATTTT. Its protein is CASSPDGSSGNTIYF.

The table lists this clonotype with a few counts. V gene TRBV9 combines with J gene TRBJ2-7; D possibly uses TRBD1 or TRBD2 (5 bases each). There are 15 residues in the CDR3. Germline CDR1 reads SGDLS; CDR2 reads YYNGEE. Trimming cost V 3 bases and J 9 bases, with 22 bases left between them. The DNA of the CDR3 is TGTGCCAGCAGCGGGGATGGGGGATCCGGGTCGTGGCAGTACTTC. Its protein is CASSGDGGSGSWQYF. The variable domain in full, completed from reference TRBV9 and TRBJ2-7, reads DSGVTQTPKHLITATGQRVTLRCSPRSGDLSVYWYQQSLDQGLQFLIQYYNGEERAKGNILERFSAQQFPDLHSELNLSSLELGDSALYFCASSGDGGSGSWQYFGPGTRLTVT.

There are many counts of this clonotype. The CDR3 sequence: CASSLLLGGDTQYF. DNA of the CDR3: TGTGCCAGCAGTTTATTACTGGGAGGAGATACGCAGTATTTT. V is TRBV12-3 or TRBV12-4 and J is TRBJ2-3; a possible D gene is TRBD2 (6 bases). CDR3 size: 14 residues. The V and J ends lost 2 bases and 5 bases respectively, with 11 bases between them.

This rearrangement joins TRBV30 to TRBJ1-2; D gene uncertain. This CDR3 comprises 12 residues. Germline loops: CDR1 GTSNPN, CDR2 SVGIG (reference sequence). The V gene lost 3 bases and the J gene lost 4 bases, with 9 bases spanning the gap. This CDR3 is CAWSIRTYGYTF. DNA for the CDR3: TGTGCCTGGAGCATTCGCACCTATGGCTACACCTTC.

V is TRBV29-1 and J is TRBJ2-2; D might be TRBD1 (5 bases). The CDR3 has 13 amino acids. Germline CDR1 is SQVTM and CDR2 is ANQGSEA. The germline V and J ends were trimmed by 0 bases and 5 bases, with 7 bases remaining between them. The CDR3 sequence: CSVEEKGTGELFF. In DNA, the CDR3 is TGCAGCGTTGAAGAGAAGGGGACCGGGGAGCTGTTTTTT.

In the case of this clonotype: A much bigger clone sits one base away, suggesting this may be a read error. The gene calls are TRBV10-3 and TRBJ2-7; 7 bases agree with TRBD2. CDR1 is ENHRY, CDR2 SYGVKD, per germline. Germline trimming cut 0 bases from V and 2 bases from J; bases unmatched to any gene: 10. CDR3 size: 17 residues. The CDR3 DNA reads TGTGCCATCAGTGAGTCATCGACGAGGGAGGGCCCCTACGAGCAGTACTTC. Amino acids: CAISESSTREGPYEQYF.

In regard to this clonotype: The junction and the germline gene differ at one end; a read error may be behind it. The chain is built from TRBV7-8 and TRBJ1-3; 9 positions match TRBD1. Germline CDR1 reads SGHVS; CDR2 reads FQNEAQ. CDR3 size: 16 residues. The CDR3 reads CATSFGDRGSGNTIYF. Written as DNA, the CDR3 is TGTGCCACCAGCTTCGGAGACAGGGGGTCTGGAAACACCATATATTTT.

At least ten counts were recorded for this clonotype. The V gene is TRBV28, the J gene TRBJ2-1, with 7 bases lining up with TRBD1. The CDR3 covers 13 residues. The trim removed 7 bases at V and 5 bases at J, leaving 5 bases unmatched. CDR1 and CDR2 (germline): MDHEN, SYDVKM. Here the CDR3 DNA reads TGTGCCAGCAATTGGGGACAGCACAATGAGCAGTTCTTC. It specifies CASNWGQHNEQFF.

The chain couples TRBV5-6 to TRBJ2-1; TRBD2 agrees at 7 bases. Germline V lookup: CDR1 SGHDT, CDR2 YYEEEE. The CDR3 is 15 amino acids. Unmatched junction bases numbered 12, after V lost 4 bases and J lost 8 bases. This CDR3 reads CASSPGDYGFDEQFF. The CDR3 DNA reads TGTGCCAGCAGCCCCGGGGACTACGGGTTCGATGAGCAGTTCTTC.

At least ten counts were recorded for this clonotype. The chain recombines TRBV25-1 with TRBJ2-7; D remains ambiguous. The CDR3 runs to 13 residues. In germline, CDR1 is MGHDK, CDR2 SYGVNS. V was pared by 6 bases and J by 0 bases, with 9 bases between. In nucleotides, the CDR3 is TGTGCCAGCAGATACAGTTCCTCCTACGAGCAGTACTTC. It translates to CASRYSSSYEQYF.

There are many counts of this clonotype. The gene calls are TRBV7-2 and TRBJ2-1, with a possible D match to TRBD2 (6 bases). Trimming took 5 bases from V and 2 from J, leaving 16 bases between them. Germline V gene sequence: CDR1 SGHTA, CDR2 FQGNSA. The CDR3 is made up of 16 amino acids. CDR3 coding DNA: TGTGCCAGCAGCCTAGTCGGCGGGGTCCCCTACAATGAGCAGTTCTTC. This encodes CASSLVGGVPYNEQFF.

This clonotype came up many times. The rearrangement joins TRBV6-2 or TRBV6-3 to TRBJ1-1; D is ambiguous. V shed 7 bases and J shed 1 base, with 4 bases lying between them. From germline, CDR1 is MNHEY and CDR2 SVGEGT. This CDR3 comprises 11 residues. The CDR3 protein is CASIKNTEAFF. The CDR3 DNA sequence: TGTGCCAGCATTAAGAACACTGAAGCTTTCTTT.

The chain carries TRBV6-1 and TRBJ1-5; 8 bases map to TRBD1. V was pared by 0 bases and J by 7 bases, with 8 bases of the junction left unmatched. CDR3 length: 16 residues. Germline V gene sequence: CDR1 MNHNS, CDR2 SASEGT. The CDR3 region has the DNA TGTGCCAGCAGTGAAGCGCCCCTACAGGGGGAGCAGCCCCAGCATTTT. Translated, it gives CASSEAPLQGEQPQHF.

This clonotype was recorded many times. The rearrangement joins TRBV20-1 to TRBJ2-5; TRBD2 matches 7 bases. Germline CDR1 DFQATT, CDR2 SNEGSKA (reference sequence). After removal of 3 bases from V and 5 bases from J, the junction contained 6 bases not matched to a gene. This CDR3 has 13 amino acids. The CDR3 nucleotides are TGCAGTGCTAGCCGTACTAGCGCGGAGACCCAGTACTTC. This gives the protein CSASRTSAETQYF.

The chain couples TRBV3-1 to TRBJ2-4, with TRBD2 matching over 9 bases. The germline V gene has CDR1 LGHDT and CDR2 YNNKEL (reference sequence). The CDR3 extends over 17 amino acids. The V segment lost 2 bases and the J segment 4 bases; nucleotides outside the gene matches: 9. As DNA, the CDR3 is TGTGCCAGCAGCCAAAGGGGCGGGAGGGCAGGTAAAAACATTCAGTACTTC. Its translation is CASSQRGGRAGKNIQYF.

This clonotype was observed at least ten times. The genes are TRBV29-1 and TRBJ1-1; unclear D gene. Trimming stripped 5 bases from V and 2 bases from J, with 6 bases between. CDR1 is SQVTM, CDR2 ANQGSEA, per germline. The CDR3 consists of 11 residues. In nucleotides, the CDR3 is TGCAGCGTTTGGGAAAACACTGAAGCTTTCTTT. This encodes CSVWENTEAFF.

This clonotype came up many times. The chain uses TRBV5-5 and TRBJ2-7; TRBD2 agrees at 13 bases. J gave up 7 bases and V 4 bases, and 5 bases lay outside the gene matches. The CDR3 contains 14 residues. Germline V gene lookup returns CDR1 SGHKS and CDR2 YYEKEE (reference sequence). The CDR3 protein is CASSRLAGGREQYV. The CDR3 nucleotides read TGTGCCAGCAGCAGACTAGCGGGAGGTCGTGAGCAGTACGTC.

This clonotype was seen a few times. This chain links TRBV18 with TRBJ2-5; TRBD1 is a possible D gene (6 bases). Germline V gene sequence: CDR1 KGHSH, CDR2 LQKENI. V lost 3 bases to trimming and J lost 2 bases, with 10 bases between them. This CDR3 comprises 14 residues. In nucleotides, the CDR3 is TGTGCCAGCTCACCTAAAACAGGGCAAGAGACCCAGTACTTC. Protein: CASSPKTGQETQYF.

This chain connects TRBV11-1 to TRBJ2-7; the match to TRBD2 covers 13 bases. V lost 4 bases to trimming and J lost 3 bases; unmatched junction nucleotides: 6. This CDR3 comprises 16 residues. From germline, CDR1 is SGHAT and CDR2 FQDESV (reference sequence). DNA of the CDR3: TGTGCCAGCAGCTCAGGACTAGCGGGAGTTCTCTACGAGCAGTACTTC. Translating gives CASSSGLAGVLYEQYF.

This clonotype was seen a handful of times. This chain uses TRBV12-3 or TRBV12-4 with TRBJ1-5; 9 nucleotides agree with TRBD1. There are 21 residues in the CDR3. V was clipped by 1 base and J by 0 bases; unmatched bases: 16. The CDR3 DNA sequence: TGTGCCAGCAGTTTAGGGGCCTTTGACAGGGGGTTACGTGATAGCAATCAGCCCCAGCATTTT. This translates into CASSLGAFDRGLRDSNQPQHF.

This clonotype was observed many times. The chain joins TRBV7-2 to TRBJ1-1; D not resolved. The CDR3 runs to 13 residues. Germline assignment: CDR1 SGHTA and CDR2 FQGNSA. Trimming stripped 5 bases from V and 2 bases from J, with 9 bases between. CDR3 region: CASSQTINTEAFF. The CDR3 bases are TGTGCCAGCAGCCAGACGATAAACACTGAAGCTTTCTTT.

This clonotype was counted only a few times. A much larger clone lies one base from this, so it may be a read error. The chain uses TRBV4-1 and TRBJ2-1, with 7 bases fitting TRBD1. CDR1 is MGHRA and CDR2 is YSYEKL in the germline V gene. V trimming: 3 bases; J trimming: 9 bases; junction bases outside the gene matches: 2. The CDR3 runs to 12 residues. The CDR3 loop is CASSQTGSEQFF. CDR3 nucleotides: TGCGCCAGCAGCCAGACAGGGAGTGAGCAGTTCTTC.

This clonotype appeared many times. J is TRBJ1-1 and V is TRBV5-5; D possibly corresponds to TRBD1 (5 bases). V lost 3 bases and J lost 10, with 13 bases in between. The CDR3 covers 12 residues. Germline lookup yields CDR1 SGHKS and CDR2 YYEKEE (reference sequence). CDR3 in amino acids: CASSYPGGGAFF. The DNA of the CDR3 is TGTGCCAGCAGCTATCCTGGGGGGGGAGCTTTCTTT. The whole variable domain, remainder taken from reference TRBV5-5 and TRBJ1-1, is DAGVTQSPTHLIKTRGQQVTLRCSPISGHKSVSWYQQVLGQGPQFIFQYYEKEERGRGNFPDRFSARQFPNYSSELNVNALLLGDSALYLCASSYPGGGAFFGQGTRLTVV.

In this sample, this clonotype turned up many times. The chain has TRBV20-1 and TRBJ2-5, with D possibly matching TRBD2 (6 bases). The ends were cut back, 0 bases at V and 4 bases at J, with 15 bases in the middle. In germline, CDR1 is DFQATT, CDR2 SNEGSKA (reference sequence). The CDR3 sequence is 15 residues long. CDR3 DNA sequence: TGCAGTGCTAGAGATACGGTATGGAGGGGAGAGACCCAGTACTTC. Amino acids: CSARDTVWRGETQYF.

This chain's CDR3 is CASSTGGQETQYF. The CDR3 bases are TGTGCCAGCAGCACAGGGGGTCAAGAGACCCAGTACTTC. The chain couples TRBV5-6 to TRBJ2-5, with 8 bases aligning to TRBD1. Germline assignment: CDR1 SGHDT and CDR2 YYEEEE. The V and J ends lost 4 bases and 2 bases, in that order; junction bases with no gene match: 1. This CDR3 has 13 amino acids.

This clonotype was observed many times. The V call is TRBV6-1, the J call TRBJ2-3; D unresolved. The CDR3 consists of 11 residues. The germline gives CDR1 MNHNS, CDR2 SASEGT. V shed 3 bases and J shed 4 bases, with 2 bases lying between them. In DNA, the CDR3 is TGTGCCAGCAGTGAGCCAGATACGCAGTATTTT. Amino acids: CASSEPDTQYF.

This clonotype was recorded at least ten times. This rearrangement joins TRBV29-1 to TRBJ1-3; no firm D call. V gave up 2 bases and J gave up 0 bases, with 8 bases separating them. Germline V gene data show CDR1 as SQVTM and CDR2 as ANQGSEA. CDR3 length: 14 residues. The CDR3: CSVELGSSGNTIYF. For the CDR3, the DNA is TGCAGCGTTGAATTGGGTAGCTCTGGAAACACCATATATTTT.

This clonotype came up many times. The chain employs TRBV27 and TRBJ1-2; 7 nucleotides line up with TRBD1. The length of the CDR3 is 14 residues. With 5 bases clipped from V and 6 bases from J, the junction kept 9 bases outside the gene matches. CDR1 is MNHEY and CDR2 is SMNVEV in the germline V gene (reference sequence). The CDR3 region is CASSLQGGADGYTF. As DNA, the CDR3 is TGTGCCAGCAGTCTTCAGGGGGGCGCGGATGGCTACACCTTC.

This clonotype occurred many times. This chain joins TRBV11-2 and TRBJ2-1; D is uncertain. Trimming shortened V by 5 bases and J by 6 bases, and 17 bases separated the two germline ends. Germline loops: CDR1 SGHAT, CDR2 FQNNGV. This CDR3 is built from 15 residues. Here the CDR3 DNA reads TGTGCCAGCAGCCCCTTAACGCGGTCGTCCAATGAGCAGTTCTTC. Translated, it gives CASSPLTRSSNEQFF.

This clonotype was picked up a small number of times. V and J are TRBV7-8 and TRBJ2-7, with D perhaps matching TRBD1 or TRBD2 (5 bases each). The germline V and J ends were trimmed by 6 bases and 2 bases, with 17 bases remaining between them. Germline CDR1 is SGHVS and CDR2 is FQNEAQ. The CDR3 extends over 15 amino acids. The CDR3 loop is CASSPKRGSTYEQYF. The CDR3 bases are TGTGCCAGCAGTCCGAAGAGGGGTTCCACCTACGAGCAGTACTTC.

The rearrangement joins TRBV11-1 to TRBJ1-6; perhaps TRBD1 as D (6 bases). Germline V gives CDR1 SGHAT, CDR2 FQDESV (reference sequence). The CDR3 extends over 18 amino acids. V lost 5 bases to trimming and J lost 2 bases, with 19 bases between them. CDR3 sequence: CASSRLSTGGPYNSPLHF. In nucleotides, the CDR3 is TGTGCCAGCAGCCGCTTATCGACAGGAGGGCCCTATAATTCACCCCTCCACTTT.